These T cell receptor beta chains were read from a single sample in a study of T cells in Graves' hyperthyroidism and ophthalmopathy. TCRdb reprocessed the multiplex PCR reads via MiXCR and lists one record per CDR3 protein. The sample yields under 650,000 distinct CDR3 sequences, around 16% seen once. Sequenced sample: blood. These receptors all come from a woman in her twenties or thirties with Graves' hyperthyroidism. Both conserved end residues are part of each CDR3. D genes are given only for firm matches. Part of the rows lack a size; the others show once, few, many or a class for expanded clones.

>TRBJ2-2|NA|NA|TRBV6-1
TGTGCCATCCGCAGGGTCACCGGGGAGCTGTTTTTT
CAIRRVTGELFF
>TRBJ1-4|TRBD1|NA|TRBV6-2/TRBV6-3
TGTGCCAGCAGGAACGGACAGGGGGCATTTGAAAAACTGTTTTTT
CASRNGQGAFEKLFF
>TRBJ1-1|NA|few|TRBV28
TGTGCCAGCAATCGGGGCCAGAACACTGAAGCTTTCTTT
CASNRGQNTEAFF
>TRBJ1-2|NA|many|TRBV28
TGTGCCAGCAGTTGGCTAGGAGGGGACGGCTACACCTTC
CASSWLGGDGYTF
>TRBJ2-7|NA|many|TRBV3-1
TGTGCCAGCAGCCATGGGTCCAGCTCCTACGAGCAGTACTTC
CASSHGSSSYEQYF
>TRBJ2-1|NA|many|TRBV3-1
TGTGCCAGCAGCCAAGATCGGACGAGGCAGCAGTTCTTC
CASSQDRTRQQFF
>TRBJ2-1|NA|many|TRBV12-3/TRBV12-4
TGTGCCAGCAGTTTGAGGGAGTTAAATGAGCAGTTCTTC
CASSLRELNEQFF
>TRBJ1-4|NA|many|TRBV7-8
TGTGCCAGCAGCTTAGCCCTCTTCAGGAATGAAAAACTGTTTTTT
CASSLALFRNEKLFF
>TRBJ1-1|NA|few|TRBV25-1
TGTGCCAGCATGGGCAGCTATAACACTGAAGCTTTCTTT
CASMGSYNTEAFF
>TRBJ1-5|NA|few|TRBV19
TGTGCCAGTAGTATCTCGGTGACTAGCAATCAGCCCCAGCATTTT
CASSISVTSNQPQHF
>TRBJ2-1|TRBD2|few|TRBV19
TGTGCCAGCGCCCGGACTAGCGGATTCTACAATGAGCAGTTCTTC
CASARTSGFYNEQFF
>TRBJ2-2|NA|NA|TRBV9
TGTGCCAGCAATTTAGGGGCCAGCGCGGGAAGGTTAGGTGGGGAGCTGTTTTTT
CASNLGASAGRLGGELFF
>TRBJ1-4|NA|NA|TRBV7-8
TGTGCCAGCAGCTTATATGAGGAAAAACTGTTTTTT
CASSLYEEKLFF
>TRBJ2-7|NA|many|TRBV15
TGTGCCACCAGCAGAGGAGGGTCTAGGTCCTACGAGCAGTACTTC
CATSRGGSRSYEQYF
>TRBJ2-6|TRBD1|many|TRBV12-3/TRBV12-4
TGTGCCAGCACCGACAGGGGGGCTGGGGCCAACGTCCTGACTTTC
CASTDRGAGANVLTF
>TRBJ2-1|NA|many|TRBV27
TGTGCCAGCAGTTTGATCACGTCTACCAATGAGCAGTTCTTC
CASSLITSTNEQFF
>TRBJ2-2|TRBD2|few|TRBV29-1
TGCAGCGGTGTACTAGCGGGAGGGCCTGGCACCGGGGAGCTGTTTTTT
CSGVLAGGPGTGELFF
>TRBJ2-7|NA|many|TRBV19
TGTGCCAGTAGTACGTCGCTAGACTTCGAGCAGTACTTC
CASSTSLDFEQYF
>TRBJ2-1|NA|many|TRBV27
TGTGCCAGCAGTCCGATAGCGGGACAGTACAATGAGCAGTTCTTC
CASSPIAGQYNEQFF
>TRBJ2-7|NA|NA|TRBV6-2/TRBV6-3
TGTGCCAGCAGCTTTGGACCTCTATACGAGCAGTACTTC
CASSFGPLYEQYF
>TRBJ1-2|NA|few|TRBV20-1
TGCAGTGCTAGTCTCCCGGCCGGGGATGATGGCTACACCTTC
CSASLPAGDDGYTF